The clone carrying this T cell receptor (beta chain) has at least ten counts. The sample carries other DNA sequences with the same CDR3. Profiling relied on immunoSEQ multiplex PCR, and the TCRdb table lists in-frame clones only, not all of them. This table has about 1.1 million clones, 70% to 80% appearing once. The data originate from a study of shared clonotypes between healthy human individuals. CD45RA-negative memory and CD45RA+ naive subsets were split from the CD4+ cells. The V gene's germline CDR1 is MNHEY and CDR2 SVGAGI. V was pared by 2 bases and J by 4 bases, with 3 bases of the junction left unmatched. The CDR3 length is 15 residues.

The chain links TRBV6-5 to TRBJ1-2; 11 bases match TRBD1. The sequence was obtained from a man aged 18 to 35 in good health. Some clones in this sample may be carry-over from other donors' samples. The specimen sequenced was memory CD4+ T cells from PBMCs. Specified subset: CD45RA-negative fraction. As DNA, the CDR3 is TGTGCCAGCAGTTACAGGGACAGGGGGGCCTATGGCTACACCTTC. This sequence encodes CASSYRDRGAYGYTF.